This T cell receptor beta chain was sequenced in a study of long-term antiretroviral therapy in people with HIV. The CDR3 totals 18 residues. The V segment lost 4 bases and the J segment 8 bases; nucleotides outside the gene matches: 21. The germline gives CDR1 SQVTM, CDR2 ANQGSEA. Investigators performed immunoSEQ version v3.0 at survey level. Profiling relied on immunoSEQ multiplex PCR, and the TCRdb table lists in-frame clones only, not all of them. The sample consists of more than 35,000 clones, about 95% of them appearing once. The chain is built from TRBV29-1 and TRBJ2-2; 8 nucleotides line up with TRBD1. The TCR sequence derives from a woman aged 45 to 65 with HIV. Material: unsorted PBMCs, obtained 3.7 years after starting antiretroviral therapy. The CDR3 sequence is CSVVPGQVILIIPGELFF. The CDR3 DNA reads as TGCAGCGTTGTCCCGGGACAGGTTATACTAATAATACCAGGGGAGCTGTTTTTT.